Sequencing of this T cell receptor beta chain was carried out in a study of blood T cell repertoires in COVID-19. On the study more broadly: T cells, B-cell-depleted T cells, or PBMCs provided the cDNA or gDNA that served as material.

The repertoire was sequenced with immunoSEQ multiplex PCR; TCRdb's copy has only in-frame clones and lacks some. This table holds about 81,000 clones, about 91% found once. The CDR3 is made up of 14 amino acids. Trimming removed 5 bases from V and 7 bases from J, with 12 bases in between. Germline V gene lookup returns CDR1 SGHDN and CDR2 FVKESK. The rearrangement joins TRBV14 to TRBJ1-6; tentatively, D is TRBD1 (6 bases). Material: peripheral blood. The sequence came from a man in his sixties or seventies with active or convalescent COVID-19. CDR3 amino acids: CASSGGGANSPLHF. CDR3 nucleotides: TGTGCCAGCAGCGGAGGGGGGGCCAATTCACCCCTCCACTTT.